This entry lists 24 T cell receptor beta chains sequenced from one sample in a study of T cells in Graves' hyperthyroidism and ophthalmopathy. Amplified TCR beta CDR3 regions derived from RNA transcripts. The HTBI primer set drove a first-round RT-PCR of the TCR CDR3. A single record per CDR3 protein comes from TCRdb applying MiXCR to the multiplex PCR reads. The sample includes some 740,000 distinct CDR3 sequences, approximately 14% of them seen just once. The sample comprised blood. Every receptor here comes from a woman between 18 and 30 years old with Graves' hyperthyroidism.

This chain uses TRBV12-5 with TRBJ2-1; D is undetermined. Trimming removed 4 bases from V and 6 bases from J, with 10 bases in between. The germline V gene has CDR1 LGHNT and CDR2 FRNRAP. The CDR3 extends over 13 amino acids. The CDR3: CASGSDLGNEQFF. DNA for the CDR3: TGTGCTAGTGGTTCGGACCTTGGCAATGAGCAGTTCTTC.

About this clonotype itself: This may arise from a read error, as a much more abundant clone is one base away. J is TRBJ2-7 and V is TRBV11-2, with TRBD1 matching over 9 bases. The J call may not be correct, given that the DNA end is closer to TRBJ2-1. CDR1 and CDR2 (germline): SGHAT, FQNNGV. The CDR3 sequence is 19 residues long. The CDR3 bases are TGTGCCAGCAGCCACCCGGGACAGGGAGGTACCCTCTTCTCCTACGAGCAGTTCTTC. It is translated as CASSHPGQGGTLFSYEQFF.

In its sample, this clonotype was seen a few times. This chain uses TRBV29-1 with TRBJ2-7; no clear D gene. CDR3 size: 13 residues. Germline-derived CDR1 and CDR2 are SQVTM and ANQGSEA. The V end was cut by 4 bases, the J end by 7 bases, with 17 bases between. The CDR3 protein is CSVVGSPLGEQYF. For the CDR3, the DNA is TGCAGCGTTGTAGGAAGTCCCCTCGGTGAGCAGTACTTC.

This chain joins TRBV2 and TRBJ1-2; D perhaps matches TRBD1 (5 bases). This CDR3 is 12 amino acids long. Germline V lookup: CDR1 SNHLY, CDR2 FYNNEI. With 8 bases removed from V and 5 bases from J, the gap between germline ends came to 12 bases. The CDR3 reads CASESGFYGYTF. The CDR3 nucleotides read TGTGCCAGCGAATCAGGGTTTTATGGCTACACCTTC.

The V and J genes are TRBV25-1 and TRBJ2-1; 7 nucleotides line up with TRBD2. The J segment lost 4 bases and the V segment lost 3 bases, leaving 12 bases of the junction unmatched. The germline V gene has CDR1 MGHDK and CDR2 SYGVNS. The CDR3 consists of 17 residues. The CDR3 here is CASSDRAPGTTYNEQFF. CDR3 DNA: TGTGCCAGCAGTGATCGGGCCCCAGGGACTACGTACAATGAGCAGTTCTTC.

In this sample, this clonotype turned up many times. The chain carries TRBV20-1 and TRBJ1-1; TRBD1 might be the D (5 bases). Trimming removed 1 base at V and 4 bases at J, with 10 bases between. This CDR3 region has 13 residues. Germline CDR1 reads DFQATT; CDR2 reads SNEGSKA (reference sequence). The CDR3 DNA is TGCAGTGCTAGAGGGGGCGACGGCACTGAAGCTTTCTTT. Protein sequence: CSARGGDGTEAFF.

This clonotype was found many times. V usage is TRBV30 and J usage is TRBJ2-1, with TRBD1 matching 7 bases. V lost 5 bases, J lost 7 bases, and 11 bases stayed unmatched. Germline V gene sequence: CDR1 GTSNPN, CDR2 SVGIG (reference sequence). The CDR3 is 14 amino acids. CDR3 DNA: TGTGCCTGGTCTATCTACCAGGGGGTAAATGAGCAGTTCTTC. Translation gives CAWSIYQGVNEQFF.

This clonotype was detected many times. V usage is TRBV18 and J usage is TRBJ2-7, with D perhaps TRBD1 (6 bases). The CDR3 length is 14 residues. Trimming pared 4 bases from V and 0 bases from J, leaving 10 bases between. Per germline, CDR1 KGHSH and CDR2 LQKENI. As DNA, the CDR3 is TGTGCCAGCTCACTTCGGACAGTCTCCTACGAGCAGTACTTC. Residues: CASSLRTVSYEQYF. The variable domain in full, completed from reference TRBV18 and TRBJ2-7, reads NAGVMQNPRHLVRRRGQEARLRCSPMKGHSHVYWYRQLPEEGLKFMVYLQKENIIDESGMPKERFSAEFPKEGPSILRIQQVVRGDSAAYFCASSLRTVSYEQYFGPGTRLTVT.

The chain couples TRBV10-2 to TRBJ2-1, with D tentatively TRBD1 or TRBD2 (6 bases each). Germline V gene sequence: CDR1 WSHSY, CDR2 SAAADI. Deletions cut 7 bases from V and 0 bases from J, with 13 bases between. This CDR3 comprises 15 residues. The CDR3 protein is CASTEGGVSYNEQFF. Written as DNA, the CDR3 is TGCGCCAGCACGGAGGGGGGTGTCTCCTACAATGAGCAGTTCTTC.

The chain employs TRBV24-1 and TRBJ2-1, with 11 bases lining up with TRBD1. After removal of 3 bases from V and 5 bases from J, the junction contained 8 bases not matched to a gene. CDR1 KGHDR and CDR2 SFDVKD come from the germline V gene. CDR3 size: 17 residues. The CDR3 DNA reads TGTGCCACCAGTGATCGCCAGCGGACAGGGGGCCACAATGAGCAGTTCTTC. Protein product: CATSDRQRTGGHNEQFF.

This clonotype was seen at least ten times. The V call is TRBV20-1, the J call TRBJ2-1; D is perhaps TRBD2 (6 bases). The CDR3 length is 15 residues. From germline, CDR1 is DFQATT and CDR2 SNEGSKA (reference sequence). With 2 bases removed from V and 2 bases from J, the gap between germline ends came to 13 bases. The CDR3: CSARPRELPYNEQFF. The CDR3 DNA is TGCAGTGCTAGACCACGGGAGTTGCCCTACAATGAGCAGTTCTTC.

This clonotype was seen ten or more times. V is TRBV12-3 or TRBV12-4 and J is TRBJ1-1; no firm D call. Trimming took 8 bases from V and 8 from J, leaving 9 bases between them. The CDR3 is 10 residues long. DNA of the CDR3: TGTGCCAGCGGGCACCCGGAAGCTTTCTTT. This gives the protein CASGHPEAFF.

This clonotype occurred many times. The chain recombines TRBV11-3 with TRBJ2-3, with D possibly being TRBD1 or TRBD2 (5 bases each). CDR3 length equals 14 residues. Trimming shortened V by 2 bases and J by 6 bases, and 12 bases separated the two germline ends. Germline V CDR1 and CDR2: SGHNT, YENEEA. This CDR3 is CASSLWGSVDTQYF. The CDR3 nucleotides are TGTGCCAGCAGCTTATGGGGGTCCGTTGATACGCAGTATTTT.

This clonotype was found a few times. The CDR3 protein is CASSAGRASGRETPYEQYF. In DNA, the CDR3 is TGTGCCAGCAGCGCGGGGCGGGCTAGCGGGAGGGAAACTCCCTACGAGCAGTACTTC. This chain uses TRBV5-4 with TRBJ2-7; 12 nucleotides line up with TRBD2. With V trimmed by 4 bases and J by 2 bases, 16 bases remained unmatched. The CDR3 runs to 19 residues. CDR1 is SGHNT, CDR2 YYREEE, per germline (reference sequence). The complete variable domain, with remaining parts taken from reference TRBV5-4 and TRBJ2-7, reads ETGVTQSPTHLIKTRGQQVTLRCSSQSGHNTVSWYQQALGQGPQFIFQYYREEENGRGNFPPRFSGLQFPNYSSELNVNALELDDSALYLCASSAGRASGRETPYEQYFGPGTRLTVT.

This clonotype was observed at least ten times. The chain combines TRBV30 with TRBJ2-1; the match to TRBD2 covers 7 bases. Germline CDR1 and CDR2: GTSNPN and SVGIG (reference sequence). Trimming at V came to 5 bases and at J to 7 bases, leaving 14 bases not matched to a gene. This CDR3 spans 15 amino acids. The CDR3 bases are TGTGCCTGGTCCGATGCTAGCGGAGGCACGAATGAGCAGTTCTTC. Protein product: CAWSDASGGTNEQFF.

The genes are TRBV18 and TRBJ1-1; 7 bases match TRBD1. With V trimmed by 2 bases and J by 5 bases, 8 bases remained unmatched. Germline V CDR1 and CDR2: KGHSH, LQKENI. CDR3 length equals 15 residues. The CDR3 nucleotides read TGTGCCAGCTCACCAGTGACAGGGAGGAGGACTGAAGCTTTCTTT. Residues: CASSPVTGRRTEAFF.

This clonotype was observed many times. The chain recombines TRBV2 with TRBJ2-3; 7 nucleotides align to TRBD1. CDR1 is SNHLY, CDR2 FYNNEI, per germline. The CDR3 extends over 13 amino acids. Trimming at V came to 8 bases and at J to 4 bases, leaving 6 bases not matched to a gene. This CDR3 reads CASRDSRSDTQYF. CDR3 in DNA: TGTGCCAGCCGGGACAGTCGGTCAGATACGCAGTATTTT.

This clonotype was detected ten times or more. V is TRBV3-1 and J is TRBJ2-4; D is perhaps TRBD2 (6 bases). V shed 5 bases and J shed 3 bases, with 14 bases lying between them. Per the germline V gene, CDR1 is LGHDT and CDR2 is YNNKEL (reference sequence). This CDR3 is 15 amino acids long. The CDR3 sequence: CASSETSFGKNIQYF. CDR3 coding DNA: TGTGCCAGCAGCGAGACTAGTTTCGGCAAAAACATTCAGTACTTC.

This clonotype has at least ten counts. The chain couples TRBV12-3 or TRBV12-4 to TRBJ1-1; D is possibly TRBD1 (5 bases). V was cut by 7 bases and J by 1 base, with 13 bases left in between. This CDR3 has 14 amino acids. In DNA form, the CDR3 reads TGTGCCAGCACCAAGACAGTAACGAACACTGAAGCTTTCTTT. Its protein product is CASTKTVTNTEAFF.

At least ten counts were recorded for this clonotype. The chain is built from TRBV3-1 and TRBJ2-6; the D gene is possibly TRBD1 (5 bases). The CDR3 extends over 17 amino acids. Germline V gene sequence: CDR1 LGHDT, CDR2 YNNKEL (reference sequence). Trimming removed 4 bases at V and 4 bases at J, with 17 bases between. CDR3 DNA sequence: TGTGCCAGCAGCCCTAGAGAAGGGGTCTCCGGGGCCAACGTCCTGACTTTC. It specifies CASSPREGVSGANVLTF.

In this sample, this clonotype turned up many times. The J gene is TRBJ2-1, the V gene TRBV30; D remains ambiguous. This CDR3 is 14 amino acids long. The germline V gene has CDR1 GTSNPN and CDR2 SVGIG (reference sequence). The V gene lost 0 bases and the J gene lost 1 base, with 7 bases spanning the gap. Here the CDR3 DNA reads TGTGCCTGGAGTGTGAGTAGATCCTACAATGAGCAGTTCTTC. Translated, it gives CAWSVSRSYNEQFF.

This clonotype came up a few times. V gene TRBV9 combines with J gene TRBJ2-7; a weak D match, TRBD2 (6 bases). The CDR3 is 15 amino acids. Germline V gives CDR1 SGDLS, CDR2 YYNGEE. V dropped 0 bases and J dropped 7 bases, with 17 bases sitting between them. The CDR3 DNA sequence: TGTGCCAGCAGCGTAGATTACGCGGGGCTGGGGGAGCAGTACTTC. Its protein is CASSVDYAGLGEQYF. The full variable domain, rest sourced from reference TRBV9 and TRBJ2-7, is DSGVTQTPKHLITATGQRVTLRCSPRSGDLSVYWYQQSLDQGLQFLIQYYNGEERAKGNILERFSAQQFPDLHSELNLSSLELGDSALYFCASSVDYAGLGEQYFGPGTRLTVT.

This clonotype was counted at least ten times. The rearrangement links TRBV20-1 to TRBJ2-1, with a weak D call TRBD2 (5 bases). The CDR3 consists of 15 residues. V lost 5 bases, J lost 3 bases, and 17 bases lay in between. Germline values: CDR1 DFQATT, CDR2 SNEGSKA (reference sequence). The CDR3 DNA is TGCAGTGCTCTTTCGCCAACCGCGGGCTACAATGAGCAGTTCTTC. Translated, it gives CSALSPTAGYNEQFF.

This clonotype was picked up many times. This rearrangement joins TRBV5-1 to TRBJ2-2; tentatively, D is TRBD2 (5 bases). CDR1 is SGHRS and CDR2 is YFSETQ in the germline V gene. CDR3 size: 11 residues. Trimming took 4 bases from V and 7 from J, leaving 5 bases between them. In DNA form, the CDR3 reads TGCGCCAGCAGCGAGGGCGGGGAGCTGTTTTTT. It translates to CASSEGGELFF.